One and the same sample provided the 25 T cell receptor beta chains below, sequenced in a study of cytomegalovirus exposure and HLA in healthy donors. Primers: 60 Vbeta forward and 13 Jbeta reverse. Sequenced by immunoSEQ multiplex PCR; TCRdb stores in-frame clones only, minus some. The table has 150,000 to 200,000 clones, just over 70% seen once. The sample consisted of PBMCs. Receptor source: a young man in good health and CMV-seropositive.

The chain's CDR3 is CASSLSTGAGGYTF. CDR3 in DNA: TGCGCCAGCAGCTTGTCGACAGGGGCGGGTGGCTACACCTTC. The chain employs TRBV5-1 and TRBJ1-2; 8 bases align to TRBD1. The V gene's germline CDR1 is SGHRS and CDR2 YFSETQ. The CDR3 consists of 14 residues. V lost 1 base to trimming and J lost 7 bases; unmatched junction nucleotides: 6. Together with reference TRBV5-1 and TRBJ1-2, the CDR3 gives the full variable domain: KAGVTQTPRYLIKTRGQQVTLSCSPISGHRSVSWYQQTPGQGLQFLFEYFSETQRNKGNFPGRFSGRQFSNSRSEMNVSTLELGDSALYLCASSLSTGAGGYTFGSGTRLTVV.

The sample holds a few counts of this clone. Additional DNA sequences in this sample encode the identical CDR3. The chain combines TRBV18 with TRBJ1-1; 9 nucleotides match TRBD1. J lost 2 bases, V lost 5 bases, and 6 bases had no gene match. CDR1 is KGHSH, CDR2 LQKENI, per germline. The CDR3 runs to 15 residues. The CDR3 here is CASSRTGEFNTEAFF. As DNA, the CDR3 is TGTGCCAGCTCAAGGACAGGGGAATTTAACACTGAAGCTTTCTTT.

The V and J genes are TRBV23-1 and TRBJ2-2; D is ambiguous. TRBV23-1 is an ORF for which the function is uncertain. This CDR3 spans 14 amino acids. The V end was cut by 0 bases, the J end by 4 bases, with 6 bases between. CDR3 amino acids: CASSQSRGTGELFF. Written as DNA, the CDR3 is TGCGCCAGCAGTCAATCTAGAGGCACCGGGGAGCTGTTTTTT.

V is TRBV29-1 and J is TRBJ1-1; D is perhaps TRBD1 (5 bases). The V gene's germline CDR1 is SQVTM and CDR2 ANQGSEA. Trimming removed 5 bases at V and 3 bases at J, with 13 bases between. The CDR3 sequence is 13 residues long. The CDR3: CSVRRGLDTEAFF. In DNA form, the CDR3 reads TGCAGCGTTAGAAGGGGACTAGACACTGAAGCTTTCTTT.

The chain has TRBV4-2 and TRBJ1-1, with D unclear. The V gene's germline CDR1 is LGHNA and CDR2 YNFKEQ. V shed 0 bases and J shed 0 bases, with 5 bases lying between them. This CDR3 comprises 14 residues. CDR3 nucleotide sequence: TGTGCCAGCAGCCAAGACGGGTTGAACACTGAAGCTTTCTTT. Amino acid sequence: CASSQDGLNTEAFF.

This clone was counted a few times. This chain connects TRBV29-1 to TRBJ2-3; perhaps TRBD2 as D (5 bases). The V end was cut by 4 bases, the J end by 2 bases, with 10 bases between. Germline assignment: CDR1 SQVTM and CDR2 ANQGSEA. CDR3 size: 13 residues. DNA for the CDR3: TGCAGCGTTGTTAGCGATACCACAGATACGCAGTATTTT. It yields the protein CSVVSDTTDTQYF.

The rearrangement uses TRBV5-1 and TRBJ1-1, with 10 bases lining up with TRBD1. This CDR3 is 15 amino acids long. With V trimmed by 4 bases and J by 2 bases, 5 bases remained unmatched. CDR1 and CDR2 (germline): SGHRS, YFSETQ. CDR3 region: CASSPGQGVNTEAFF. DNA for the CDR3: TGCGCCAGCAGCCCAGGACAGGGGGTCAACACTGAAGCTTTCTTT.

This clone was observed a few times. The chain uses TRBV10-1 and TRBJ1-2; D perhaps matches TRBD1 (5 bases). Germline V gene data show CDR1 as WNHNN and CDR2 as SYGVQD (reference sequence). V was clipped by 11 bases and J by 2 bases, with 24 bases between them. The CDR3 runs to 16 residues. The CDR3 sequence: CALGPSGGIFNYGYTF. The CDR3 DNA reads TGCGCCCTGGGCCCTTCGGGGGGTATTTTCAACTATGGCTACACCTTC.

Only a few counts were recorded for this clone. V and J are TRBV5-4 and TRBJ1-3, with D possibly being TRBD1 (5 bases). CDR1 is SGHNT, CDR2 YYREEE, per germline (reference sequence). Trimming took off 4 bases at V and 0 bases at J, with 11 bases between the two ends. CDR3 length: 15 amino acids. The CDR3 region is CASSQGGLSGNTIYF. For the CDR3, the DNA is TGTGCCAGCAGCCAGGGAGGGCTCTCTGGAAACACCATATATTTT.

CDR3 coding DNA: TGTGCCAGCACCCAGAATCCCCCAGGGAATCAGCCCCAGCATTTT. This sequence encodes CASTQNPPGNQPQHF. The chain is built from TRBV28 and TRBJ1-5, with D tentatively TRBD1 (5 bases). Looked up from germline, CDR1 is MDHEN and CDR2 is SYDVKM. The V and J ends lost 7 bases and 4 bases respectively, with 17 bases between them. This CDR3 comprises 15 residues.

V is TRBV7-9 and J is TRBJ2-1; 13 bases agree with TRBD2. Germline V gene lookup returns CDR1 SEHNR and CDR2 FQNEAQ (reference sequence). CDR3 length: 15 amino acids. After removal of 5 bases from V and 6 bases from J, the junction contained 4 bases not matched to a gene. CDR3 sequence: CASSTSGGAPNEQFF. The CDR3 bases are TGTGCCAGCAGCACTAGCGGGGGGGCCCCCAATGAGCAGTTCTTC.

The chain recombines TRBV7-8 with TRBJ1-2, with D tentatively TRBD1 (5 bases). Germline V CDR1 and CDR2: SGHVS, FQNEAQ. The V and J ends lost 5 bases and 5 bases respectively, with 18 bases between them. This CDR3 region has 15 residues. In nucleotides, the CDR3 is TGTGCCAGCAGCCCTGGCGGGAGGGGAGTGTATGGCTACACCTTC. This sequence encodes CASSPGGRGVYGYTF. Full variable domain (rest looked up from reference TRBV7-8 and TRBJ1-2): GAGVSQSPRYKVAKRGQDVALRCDPISGHVSLFWYQQALGQGPEFLTYFQNEAQLDKSGLPSDRFFAERPEGSVSTLKIQRTQQEDSAVYLCASSPGGRGVYGYTFGSGTRLTVV.

V usage is TRBV2 and J usage is TRBJ2-4; D is uncertain. V was clipped by 6 bases and J by 0 bases, with 9 bases between them. Germline V gene lookup returns CDR1 SNHLY and CDR2 FYNNEI. The CDR3 is 14 residues long. CDR3 sequence reads: CASRYSLAKNIQYF. The CDR3 DNA reads as TGTGCCAGCAGGTACAGCTTAGCCAAAAACATTCAGTACTTC.

This clone showed up just once. The chain couples TRBV4-1 to TRBJ2-7; 7 nucleotides line up with TRBD1. CDR1 is MGHRA, CDR2 YSYEKL, per germline. The length of the CDR3 is 13 residues. The V segment lost 4 bases and the J segment 6 bases; nucleotides outside the gene matches: 6. The CDR3: CASSRRAGGEQYV. The CDR3 DNA reads TGCGCCAGCAGCCGGCGGGCAGGGGGCGAGCAGTACGTC.

The chain has TRBV11-2 and TRBJ2-3; D ambiguous. V was clipped by 5 bases and J by 0 bases, with 12 bases between them. The germline gives CDR1 SGHAT, CDR2 FQNNGV. This CDR3 has 15 residues. CDR3 residues: CASSDTRSSTDTQYF. The CDR3 DNA is TGTGCCAGCAGCGATACCCGGTCTAGCACAGATACGCAGTATTTT. Supplemented by reference TRBV11-2 and TRBJ2-3, the full variable domain reads EAGVAQSPRYKIIEKRQSVAFWCNPISGHATLYWYQQILGQGPKLLIQFQNNGVVDDSQLPKDRFSAERLKGVDSTLKIQPAKLEDSAVYLCASSDTRSSTDTQYFGPGTRLTVL.

This clone was counted a few times. This chain links TRBV7-8 with TRBJ2-1; a weak D match, TRBD1 (6 bases). CDR1 is SGHVS, CDR2 FQNEAQ, per germline. The CDR3 covers 16 residues. Trimming removed 1 base from V and 3 bases from J, with 13 bases in between. The CDR3 sequence is CASSLDMDSDYNEQFF. CDR3 in DNA: TGTGCCAGCAGCTTAGATATGGACAGTGACTACAATGAGCAGTTCTTC.

J is TRBJ1-1 and V is TRBV5-1; D is unresolved. V was clipped by 0 bases and J by 1 base, with 10 bases between them. CDR1 and CDR2 (germline): SGHRS, YFSETQ. This CDR3 is 15 amino acids long. In DNA form, the CDR3 reads TGCGCCAGCAGCTTGGGGCCGGGTAGGAACACTGAAGCTTTCTTT. Its protein product is CASSLGPGRNTEAFF.

The chain has TRBV14 and TRBJ1-3; unclear D gene. The V end lost 4 bases, the J end lost 3 bases, and 7 bases lay between the germline ends. The V gene's germline CDR1 is SGHDN and CDR2 FVKESK. The CDR3 is 13 amino acids. In DNA form, the CDR3 reads TGTGCCAGCAGCCCAGACGGTGGAAACACCATATATTTT. It encodes CASSPDGGNTIYF. The full variable domain, rest sourced from reference TRBV14 and TRBJ1-3, is EAGVTQFPSHSVIEKGQTVTLRCDPISGHDNLYWYRRVMGKEIKFLLHFVKESKQDESGMPNNRFLAERTGGTYSTLKVQPAELEDSGVYFCASSPDGGNTIYFGEGSWLTVV.

The chain employs TRBV5-1 and TRBJ2-3; TRBD2 aligns across 7 bases. The CDR3 loop spans 17 amino acids. CDR1 is SGHRS and CDR2 is YFSETQ in the germline V gene. V dropped 4 bases and J dropped 0; count of bases not matched to a gene: 11. The CDR3 is CASSKGGAVISTDTQYF. The CDR3 DNA sequence: TGCGCCAGCAGCAAGGGAGGGGCGGTGATAAGCACAGATACGCAGTATTTT. Filled out from reference TRBV5-1 and TRBJ2-3, the complete variable domain reads KAGVTQTPRYLIKTRGQQVTLSCSPISGHRSVSWYQQTPGQGLQFLFEYFSETQRNKGNFPGRFSGRQFSNSRSEMNVSTLELGDSALYLCASSKGGAVISTDTQYFGPGTRLTVL.

J is TRBJ2-2 and V is TRBV7-9; possible D gene TRBD1, 6 bases. The CDR3 extends over 13 amino acids. Germline V lookup: CDR1 SEHNR, CDR2 FQNEAQ (reference sequence). CDR3 in DNA: TGTGCAAACATACCAACAGGGCCCGGGGAGCTGTTTTTT. It translates to CANIPTGPGELFF.

This clone was found once. The chain recombines TRBV27 with TRBJ1-1; 9 bases are a match to TRBD1. There are 12 residues in the CDR3. The V gene end was trimmed by 6 bases and the J gene end by 10 bases; junction bases not matched to a gene: 6. From germline, CDR1 is MNHEY and CDR2 SMNVEV (reference sequence). This CDR3 is CASSNQQGAAFF. CDR3 sequence (DNA): TGTGCCAGCAGCAATCAACAGGGGGCAGCTTTCTTT.

V usage is TRBV2 and J usage is TRBJ1-2, with 10 nucleotides matching TRBD1. V gave up 4 bases and J gave up 0 bases; unmatched junction bases: 5. The CDR3 covers 16 residues. The germline V gene has CDR1 SNHLY and CDR2 FYNNEI. CDR3 sequence (DNA): TGTGCCAGCAGTGCTGGGACAGGGGCTCCTAACTATGGCTACACCTTC. It encodes CASSAGTGAPNYGYTF. The whole variable domain, filled in from reference TRBV2 and TRBJ1-2, reads EPEVTQTPSHQVTQMGQEVILRCVPISNHLYFYWYRQILGQKVEFLVSFYNNEISEKSEIFDDQFSVERPDGSNFTLKIRSTKLEDSAMYFCASSAGTGAPNYGYTFGSGTRLTVV.

This rearrangement joins TRBV28 to TRBJ2-4; no clear D. V gave up 10 bases and J gave up 2 bases, with 9 bases separating them. The CDR3 runs 12 residues. Per germline, CDR1 MDHEN and CDR2 SYDVKM. The CDR3 loop is CATYSTKNIQYF. Here the CDR3 DNA reads TGTGCCACCTACTCCACCAAAAACATTCAGTACTTC.

The chain joins TRBV20-1 to TRBJ2-5; D remains unclear. Germline lookup yields CDR1 DFQATT and CDR2 SNEGSKA (reference sequence). CDR3 length: 11 amino acids. V lost 3 bases, J lost 4 bases, and 6 bases lay in between. DNA for the CDR3: TGCAGTGCTAGTGTGAGAGAGACCCAGTACTTC. Translated, it gives CSASVRETQYF.

The CDR3: CASSQLAGGPQTQYF. The CDR3 coding sequence is TGTGCCAGCAGTCAACTAGCGGGAGGGCCGCAGACCCAGTACTTC. This chain uses TRBV7-8 with TRBJ2-5; TRBD2 matches 13 bases. J lost 6 bases, V lost 6 bases, and 7 bases had no gene match. Germline V gene sequence: CDR1 SGHVS, CDR2 FQNEAQ. The CDR3 sequence is 15 residues long.